These 11 T cell receptor beta chains originate from one sample sequenced in a study of T-cell reconstitution after alpha-beta-depleted transplantation in children. During its preparation, the TCRbeta library received unique molecular identifiers. MiXCR, applied by TCRdb to the PCR reads, yields one record per CDR3 protein. Of about 370,000 distinct CDR3 sequences listed, about 20% are singletons. The starting material was PBMCs from the stem cell graft donor, obtained from the stem cell graft. These receptors all come from a human donor who donated a stem cell graft to a child with acute myeloid leukemia.

This clonotype was counted only a few times. V is TRBV7-2 and J is TRBJ2-2; TRBD2 matches at 7 bases. The CDR3 runs 14 residues. CDR1 SGHTA and CDR2 FQGNSA come from the germline V gene. The trim removed 6 bases at V and 3 bases at J, leaving 4 bases unmatched. As DNA, the CDR3 is TGTGCCAGCAGGAGCGCGGGAGACACCGGGGAGCTGTTTTTT. This codes for CASRSAGDTGELFF.

The V and J genes are TRBV11-3 and TRBJ2-2; 11 bases fit TRBD2. The V gene's germline CDR1 is SGHNT and CDR2 YENEEA. The CDR3 sequence is 18 residues long. Unmatched junction bases numbered 7, after V lost 0 bases and J lost 4 bases. The CDR3 protein is CASSLETGTSGITGELFF. The CDR3 nucleotides are TGTGCCAGCAGCTTAGAAACCGGGACTAGCGGAATCACCGGGGAGCTGTTTTTT.

This clonotype was detected ten times or more. V usage is TRBV20-1 and J usage is TRBJ1-5; D perhaps matches TRBD1 (5 bases). V gave up 0 bases and J gave up 2 bases, with 17 bases separating them. From germline, CDR1 is DFQATT and CDR2 SNEGSKA (reference sequence). This CDR3 has 17 residues. CDR3 region: CSARDIRGEVGNQPQHF. Written as DNA, the CDR3 is TGCAGTGCTAGAGACATAAGGGGTGAGGTGGGCAATCAGCCCCAGCATTTT.

This clonotype has a handful of counts. V is TRBV12-3 or TRBV12-4 and J is TRBJ2-1; the match to TRBD2 covers 10 bases. This CDR3 region has 16 residues. V lost 4 bases and J lost 2; bases outside the gene matches: 5. The CDR3 sequence: CASSSRTSGPYNEQFF. The CDR3 DNA reads TGTGCCAGCAGTTCCCGGACTAGCGGACCCTACAATGAGCAGTTCTTC.

The chain joins TRBV20-1 to TRBJ2-5; 8 bases map to TRBD2. Trimming removed 0 bases from V and 5 bases from J; junction bases left unmatched: 14. The germline V gene has CDR1 DFQATT and CDR2 SNEGSKA (reference sequence). This CDR3 has 17 amino acids. The CDR3 here is CSARDMDPLAVAETQYF. CDR3 nucleotide sequence: TGCAGTGCTAGAGATATGGACCCACTAGCGGTGGCGGAGACCCAGTACTTC.

The chain has TRBV12-3 or TRBV12-4 and TRBJ1-5, with D tentatively TRBD1 (5 bases). V was cut by 7 bases and J by 6 bases, with 19 bases left in between. This CDR3 region has 15 residues. The CDR3 bases are TGTGCCAGCACCCGCGTCGGGGGTACGGGTCAGCCCCAGCATTTT. Protein sequence: CASTRVGGTGQPQHF.

This clonotype was recorded at least ten times. V gene TRBV20-1 combines with J gene TRBJ2-3, with D perhaps matching TRBD2 (5 bases). The V gene's germline CDR1 is DFQATT and CDR2 SNEGSKA (reference sequence). V lost 4 bases and J 1 base, leaving 18 bases between the germline ends. The CDR3 sequence is 16 residues long. The CDR3 DNA follows: TGCAGTGCTACGAGCGGCAGAGGCTTTGGCACAGATACGCAGTATTTT. Its protein is CSATSGRGFGTDTQYF.

V usage is TRBV2 and J usage is TRBJ2-1, with 9 bases aligning to TRBD2. Germline lookup yields CDR1 SNHLY and CDR2 FYNNEI. J gave up 4 bases and V 3 bases, and 4 bases lay outside the gene matches. This CDR3 contains 15 residues. CDR3 coding DNA: TGTGCCAGCAGTGAGGTTAGCGGGAGATACAATGAGCAGTTCTTC. It encodes CASSEVSGRYNEQFF.

This clonotype was seen repeatedly, ten times or more. V gene TRBV9 combines with J gene TRBJ2-1; the D call may be TRBD1 or TRBD2 (5 bases each). CDR1 is SGDLS and CDR2 is YYNGEE in the germline V gene. The CDR3 is made up of 12 amino acids. V was pared by 0 bases and J by 9 bases, with 7 bases between. CDR3 in amino acids: CASSVGDGEQFF. The CDR3 DNA follows: TGTGCCAGCAGCGTAGGGGACGGTGAGCAGTTCTTC.

This clonotype was counted between two and nine times. The chain recombines TRBV12-3 or TRBV12-4 with TRBJ1-5; the D is unclear. Trimming took off 0 bases at V and 4 bases at J, with 7 bases between the two ends. The CDR3 spans 14 residues. The CDR3 bases are TGTGCCAGCAGTTTAGCCTCAGATAATCAGCCCCAGCATTTT. It yields the protein CASSLASDNQPQHF.

The chain is built from TRBV5-1 and TRBJ2-7; 8 nucleotides align to TRBD2. The junction had 4 bases not matched to a gene; V was cut back by 0 bases and J by 5 bases. The germline CDR1 and CDR2 sequences are SGHRS and YFSETQ. CDR3 length: 14 residues. The CDR3 loop reads CASSLEAGGNEQYF. For the CDR3, the DNA is TGCGCCAGCAGCTTGGAGGCGGGAGGTAACGAGCAGTACTTC.